One and the same sample provided the 19 T cell receptor beta chains below, sequenced in a study of blood T cell repertoires in COVID-19. The data were produced by immunoSEQ multiplex PCR, yet TCRdb's version contains in-frame clones alone and is incomplete. The sample comprises about 340,000 clones, approximately 86% of which are singletons, and approximately 4% rests with the top ten. The sample taken for sequencing was PBMCs or T cells enriched from blood (not recorded which). These receptors originate from a woman between 40 and 55 years old with acute COVID-19.

The V gene is TRBV27, the J gene TRBJ2-2; 10 nucleotides line up with TRBD2. The CDR3 consists of 14 residues. V was pared by 3 bases and J by 9 bases, with 4 bases of the junction left unmatched. Per the germline V gene, CDR1 is MNHEY and CDR2 is SMNVEV (reference sequence). The CDR3: CASSFLAGDRELFF. The CDR3 coding sequence is TGTGCCAGCAGTTTTCTAGCGGGAGATCGGGAGCTGTTTTTT.

This clone was found once. V and J are TRBV6-1 and TRBJ2-5; a weak D match, TRBD2 (6 bases). V was pared by 1 base and J by 5 bases, with 17 bases between. There are 16 residues in the CDR3. Germline V gene data show CDR1 as MNHNS and CDR2 as SASEGT. The CDR3 loop is CASSEVFSGGGETQYF. The CDR3 coding sequence is TGTGCCAGCAGTGAAGTCTTTAGCGGTGGGGGGGAGACCCAGTACTTC.

The chain uses TRBV11-2 and TRBJ1-2; D remains ambiguous. The CDR3 sequence is 14 residues long. The germline V gene encodes CDR1 SGHAT and CDR2 FQNNGV. V was clipped by 6 bases and J by 1 base, with 12 bases between them. In nucleotides, the CDR3 is TGTGCCAGCAGACCCCCGGGTCTTAACTATGGCTACACCTTC. Translating gives CASRPPGLNYGYTF.

This chain uses TRBV9 with TRBJ1-6, with 9 positions matching TRBD1. The CDR3 runs 16 residues. Germline loops: CDR1 SGDLS, CDR2 YYNGEE. Trimming at V came to 3 bases and at J to 10 bases, leaving 11 bases not matched to a gene. This CDR3 is CASSARGQGPHSPLHF. The CDR3 DNA reads TGTGCCAGCAGCGCCCGAGGACAGGGGCCCCACTCACCCCTCCACTTT.

The chain links TRBV27 to TRBJ1-6; weak D call: TRBD1 (6 bases). Trimming removed 1 base from V and 12 bases from J, with 10 bases in between. The germline gives CDR1 MNHEY, CDR2 SMNVEV (reference sequence). CDR3 length: 13 residues. This chain's CDR3 is CASSLYRTEPLHF. The CDR3 DNA reads TGTGCCAGCAGTTTATACCGGACAGAACCCCTCCACTTT.

The chain has TRBV28 and TRBJ1-6, with 7 positions matching TRBD1. The CDR3 length is 19 residues. With 6 bases clipped from V and 1 base from J, the junction kept 15 bases outside the gene matches. Germline CDR1 MDHEN, CDR2 SYDVKM. The DNA of the CDR3 is TGTGCCAGCAGCCACATGGGGCAGGGGGAGTATTCCTATAATTCACCCCTCCACTTT. This gives the protein CASSHMGQGEYSYNSPLHF.

The J gene is TRBJ1-4, the V gene TRBV18, with a weak D call TRBD1 (5 bases). This CDR3 comprises 17 residues. CDR1 is KGHSH, CDR2 LQKENI, per germline. V gave up 3 bases and J gave up 8 bases, with 22 bases separating them. CDR3 amino acids: CASSPQTGEQGGEKLFF. CDR3 DNA: TGTGCCAGCTCACCCCAGACGGGGGAGCAGGGAGGCGAAAAACTGTTTTTT.

J is TRBJ1-6 and V is TRBV12-5; D ambiguous. Per germline, CDR1 LGHNT and CDR2 FRNRAP. The ends were cut back, 5 bases at V and 9 bases at J, with 14 bases in the middle. The CDR3 contains 14 residues. The CDR3 sequence: CASGTWQVGSPLHF. CDR3 DNA sequence: TGTGCTAGTGGTACGTGGCAGGTGGGTTCACCCCTCCACTTT.

This chain links TRBV6-2 or TRBV6-3 with TRBJ2-1, with 12 positions matching TRBD2. Germline V CDR1 and CDR2: MNHEY, SVGEGT. V gave up 5 bases and J gave up 7 bases; unmatched junction bases: 6. The CDR3 runs 15 residues. This chain's CDR3 is CASSLPGLAGNEQFF. For the CDR3, the DNA is TGTGCCAGCAGTCTTCCGGGACTAGCGGGTAATGAGCAGTTCTTC.

This sequence joins TRBV5-5 and TRBJ2-3; TRBD2 is a possible D gene (6 bases). V lost 1 base and J 5 bases, leaving 11 bases between the germline ends. In germline, CDR1 is SGHKS, CDR2 YYEKEE (reference sequence). The CDR3 contains 14 residues. The CDR3, as DNA: TGTGCCAGCAGCTTGCGCGTCGGGGGAGATACGCAGTATTTT. Translation: CASSLRVGGDTQYF.

This rearrangement joins TRBV19 to TRBJ1-5, with a possible D match to TRBD1 (5 bases). The CDR3 is 15 amino acids. Germline CDR1 reads LNHDA; CDR2 reads SQIVND (reference sequence). V was clipped by 4 bases and J by 6 bases, with 16 bases between them. Here the CDR3 reads CASSKGWGGPQPQHF. CDR3 DNA sequence: TGTGCCAGTAGTAAGGGGTGGGGGGGTCCTCAGCCCCAGCATTTT.

The chain employs TRBV5-1 and TRBJ2-1, with 8 bases that match TRBD2. The length of the CDR3 is 16 residues. The germline V gene has CDR1 SGHRS and CDR2 YFSETQ. The V segment lost 4 bases and the J segment 2 bases; nucleotides outside the gene matches: 8. CDR3 residues: CASSPDGGRPYNEQFF. Here the CDR3 DNA reads TGCGCCAGCAGCCCGGACGGCGGGAGGCCCTACAATGAGCAGTTCTTC. Drawing the rest from reference TRBV5-1 and TRBJ2-1, the complete variable domain is KAGVTQTPRYLIKTRGQQVTLSCSPISGHRSVSWYQQTPGQGLQFLFEYFSETQRNKGNFPGRFSGRQFSNSRSEMNVSTLELGDSALYLCASSPDGGRPYNEQFFGPGTRLTVL.

This chain uses TRBV11-3 with TRBJ1-3; 7 bases fit TRBD1. Unmatched junction bases numbered 18, after V lost 7 bases and J lost 3 bases. The CDR3 is 18 residues long. Germline CDR1 is SGHNT and CDR2 is YENEEA. The CDR3 DNA reads as TGTGCCAGCAACCCGGGACAGAGTAACCCCCTTAGTGGAAACACCATATATTTT. Protein product: CASNPGQSNPLSGNTIYF.

In its sample, this clone was seen a few times. The rearrangement links TRBV9 to TRBJ2-2; the match to TRBD2 covers 10 bases. CDR1 is SGDLS, CDR2 YYNGEE, per germline. The junction had 0 bases not matched to a gene; V was cut back by 1 base and J by 6 bases. There are 14 residues in the CDR3. In nucleotides, the CDR3 is TGTGCCAGCAGCGTACTAGCGGGAGCCGGGGAGCTGTTTTTT. The encoded protein is CASSVLAGAGELFF.

This clone came up once. The same CDR3 is also encoded by other DNA sequences in this sample. The CDR3 DNA is TGTGCCAGCAGTTCTTCCTACGAGCAGTACTTC. As protein: CASSSSYEQYF. This chain links TRBV28 with TRBJ2-7; D is unresolved. Germline CDR1 and CDR2: MDHEN and SYDVKM. This CDR3 has 11 residues. V gave up 4 bases and J gave up 1 base, with 2 bases separating them.

The CDR3, as DNA: TGTGCCAGCAGCTATAGCGGGGGGGCCCATGACGAGCAGTACTTC. This gives the protein CASSYSGGAHDEQYF. The rearrangement uses TRBV11-2 and TRBJ2-7; 11 bases map to TRBD2. The CDR3 is 15 residues long. Germline lookup yields CDR1 SGHAT and CDR2 FQNNGV. J lost 5 bases, V lost 4 bases, and 7 bases had no gene match.

The chain joins TRBV5-1 to TRBJ1-1; 8 positions match TRBD1. Per the germline V gene, CDR1 is SGHRS and CDR2 is YFSETQ. The CDR3 has 15 amino acids. Trimming at V came to 4 bases and at J to 0 bases, leaving 5 bases not matched to a gene. CDR3 region: CASSPRQGMNTEAFF. Here the CDR3 DNA reads TGCGCCAGCAGCCCGAGACAGGGGATGAACACTGAAGCTTTCTTT.

J is TRBJ2-2 and V is TRBV21-1; the table's D gene call, TRBD2, was not cross checked with the DNA. TRBV21-1 is a pseudogene segment. The CDR3 length is 19 residues. As DNA, the CDR3 is TGTGCCAGCAGCAAAGAGACGCTAGCGGGAGTGGGTGATGGCGGGGAGCTGTTTTTT. This codes for CASSKETLAGVGDGGELFF.

Comments on this clone: At one end, the junction sequence differs from germline, possibly due to a read error. This chain links TRBV7-7 with TRBJ2-5, with 11 bases identical to TRBD2. CDR1 and CDR2 from the germline V gene are SSHAT and FNYEAQ (reference sequence). This CDR3 has 17 residues. The CDR3 coding sequence is TGTGCTAGCAGCTTGGTAGCGGGAGGGCCTGAACAAGAGACCCAGTACTTC. Translated, it gives CASSLVAGGPEQETQYF. The full variable domain, completed using reference TRBV7-7 and TRBJ2-5, is GAGVSQSPRYKVTKRGQDVTLRCDPISSHATLYWYQQALGQGPEFLTYFNYEAQPDKSGLPSDRFSAERPEGSISTLTIQRTEQRDSAMYRCASSLVAGGPEQETQYFGPGTRLLVL.